This paragraph reports one T cell receptor beta chain. V was clipped by 0 bases and J by 0 bases, with 8 bases between them. Germline V gene data show CDR1 as SGDLS and CDR2 as YYNGEE. There are 15 residues in the CDR3. The record originates from a study of PD-1 and CTLA-4 blockade in melanoma. The data were produced by immunoSEQ multiplex PCR, yet TCRdb's version contains in-frame clones alone and is incomplete. The sample has 31,000 or so clones, approximately 90% seen once. The sequence derives from a human donor with melanoma. V usage is TRBV9 and J usage is TRBJ2-3; D ambiguous. Specimen: CD8+ T cells from peripheral blood, collected from a patient given anti-PD-1 treatment. The CDR3, as DNA: TGTGCCAGCAGCGTAGAAGGTTCTAGCACAGATACGCAGTATTTT. Amino acid sequence: CASSVEGSSTDTQYF.